The 24 T cell receptor beta chains reported below all come from one sample, sequenced in a study of T cells in Graves' hyperthyroidism and ophthalmopathy. TCR beta CDR3 regions were amplified from RNA transcripts. HTBI primers were used for first-round RT-PCR of the TCR CDR3. TCRdb re-analysed the multiplex PCR reads in MiXCR, keeping a single row per CDR3 protein. The table shows around 600,000 distinct CDR3 sequences, with just under 45% occurring only once. Sequencing used peripheral blood or thyroid tissue (not recorded which). The receptors here all came from an adult man with Graves' disease, either hyperthyroidism or ophthalmopathy (not recorded which).

This clonotype was detected a few times. V gene TRBV6-5 combines with J gene TRBJ2-5; TRBD1 or TRBD2 may be the D gene (6 bases each). CDR1 is MNHEY and CDR2 is SVGAGI in the germline V gene. There are 15 residues in the CDR3. V was clipped by 6 bases and J by 2 bases, with 16 bases between them. CDR3 sequence reads: CASSHMGGWQETQYF. DNA of the CDR3: TGTGCCAGCAGCCACATGGGGGGCTGGCAAGAGACCCAGTACTTC.

The V call is TRBV2, the J call TRBJ1-5, with D tentatively TRBD1 (5 bases). The CDR3 extends over 15 amino acids. Germline lookup yields CDR1 SNHLY and CDR2 FYNNEI. V lost 5 bases, J lost 7 bases, and 18 bases lay in between. CDR3 protein: CASSPGGTLTQPQHF. CDR3 coding DNA: TGTGCCAGCAGTCCCGGGGGAACGCTGACCCAGCCCCAGCATTTT.

The chain links TRBV5-6 to TRBJ1-5, with TRBD1 matching 9 bases. The length of the CDR3 is 15 residues. Per germline, CDR1 SGHDT and CDR2 YYEEEE. Trimming cost V 5 bases and J 5 bases; bases outside gene matches: 8. This chain's CDR3 is CASSFGQGLYQPQHF. For the CDR3, the DNA is TGTGCCAGCAGTTTTGGACAGGGGCTTTATCAGCCCCAGCATTTT.

There are a few counts of this clonotype. The chain links TRBV12-3 or TRBV12-4 to TRBJ2-7, with TRBD2 matching 11 bases. With V trimmed by 8 bases and J by 5 bases, 14 bases remained unmatched. This CDR3 has 16 amino acids. CDR3 residues: CASGLTRLAGIHEQYF. In nucleotides, the CDR3 is TGTGCCAGCGGCCTGACGAGACTAGCGGGGATACACGAGCAGTACTTC.

J is TRBJ1-6 and V is TRBV29-1; 7 nucleotides align to TRBD1. Trimming took 6 bases from V and 14 from J; bases not matched to a gene: 13. CDR3 length: 13 amino acids. Germline V gene lookup returns CDR1 SQVTM and CDR2 ANQGSEA. The CDR3 here is CSVRDSPGATLHF. For the CDR3, the DNA is TGCAGCGTACGGGACAGCCCCGGGGCCACCCTCCACTTT.

This clonotype occurred a few times. The chain combines TRBV11-2 with TRBJ1-5, with D hard to call. V was cut by 5 bases and J by 0 bases, with 11 bases left in between. Per germline, CDR1 SGHAT and CDR2 FQNNGV. The CDR3 extends over 15 amino acids. Written as DNA, the CDR3 is TGTGCCAGCAGCGCGGACGGGCATAGCAATCAGCCCCAGCATTTT. It encodes CASSADGHSNQPQHF.

Turning to this clonotype: Being one base from a much bigger clone, this may be a read error. The rearrangement links TRBV29-1 to TRBJ1-1, with 7 bases that match TRBD1. This CDR3 has 12 residues. The V and J ends lost 7 bases and 4 bases, in that order; junction bases with no gene match: 6. Germline loops: CDR1 SQVTM, CDR2 ANQGSEA. The DNA of the CDR3 is TGCAGCGGACGCCGGGACAGCACTGAAGCTTTCTTT. This gives the protein CSGRRDSTEAFF.

This clonotype was seen once. The chain combines TRBV25-1 with TRBJ1-1; 7 nucleotides line up with TRBD1. Trimming removed 8 bases from V and 2 bases from J; junction bases left unmatched: 14. The CDR3 has 16 residues. Germline-derived CDR1 and CDR2 are MGHDK and SYGVNS. CDR3 region: CASFYTKGQKNTEAFF. CDR3 sequence (DNA): TGTGCCAGCTTCTACACCAAGGGACAGAAAAACACTGAAGCTTTCTTT.

This clonotype was observed a few times. The chain uses TRBV2 and TRBJ1-2, with no clear D. V was trimmed by 8 bases and J by 3 bases, leaving 13 bases between them. The CDR3 contains 13 residues. Germline V gene sequence: CDR1 SNHLY, CDR2 FYNNEI. CDR3 nucleotide sequence: TGTGCCAGCGGACGGCCCCCCGACTATGGCTACACCTTC. It encodes CASGRPPDYGYTF.

The chain links TRBV20-1 to TRBJ1-4, with D possibly matching TRBD1 (6 bases). CDR1 is DFQATT and CDR2 is SNEGSKA in the germline V gene (reference sequence). CDR3 length: 14 residues. V was pared by 7 bases and J by 6 bases, with 18 bases between. CDR3 protein: CSVQIRGRDEKLFF. CDR3 bases: TGCAGTGTTCAGATCAGGGGCCGCGATGAAAAACTGTTTTTT.

This clonotype has ten or more counts. V usage is TRBV7-9 and J usage is TRBJ1-1, with D possibly matching TRBD1 (5 bases). The CDR3 spans 12 residues. Germline-derived CDR1 and CDR2 are SEHNR and FQNEAQ (reference sequence). V was clipped by 1 base and J by 10 bases, with 10 bases between them. The CDR3 protein is CASSLGGTRAFF. CDR3 nucleotides: TGTGCCAGCAGCTTAGGCGGGACCCGAGCTTTCTTT.

V usage is TRBV5-1 and J usage is TRBJ1-2, with TRBD1 matching 7 bases. Trimming at V came to 4 bases and at J to 5 bases, leaving 11 bases not matched to a gene. This CDR3 contains 15 residues. Germline V gene sequence: CDR1 SGHRS, CDR2 YFSETQ. The CDR3 loop is CASSPGTDDLYGYTF. CDR3 bases: TGCGCCAGCAGCCCTGGGACAGACGATCTTTATGGCTACACCTTC.

This clonotype was seen ten or more times. The chain carries TRBV7-9 and TRBJ1-1; D unresolved. The CDR3 totals 12 residues. Trimming shortened V by 0 bases and J by 6 bases, and 5 bases separated the two germline ends. Germline CDR1 and CDR2: SEHNR and FQNEAQ (reference sequence). This CDR3 is CASSLALAEAFF. The CDR3, as DNA: TGTGCCAGCAGCTTAGCCCTCGCTGAAGCTTTCTTT. The whole variable domain, filled in from reference TRBV7-9 and TRBJ1-1, reads DTGVSQNPRHKITKRGQNVTFRCDPISEHNRLYWYRQTLGQGPEFLTYFQNEAQLEKSRLLSDRFSAERPKGSFSTLEIQRTEQGDSAMYLCASSLALAEAFFGQGTRLTVV.

The chain carries TRBV9 and TRBJ2-7; D is uncertain. The J call could be wrong; TRBJ2-1 is a better fit for the DNA end. Germline CDR1 and CDR2: SGDLS and YYNGEE. The CDR3 covers 15 residues. CDR3 in amino acids: CASSVGSARYNEQFF. Written as DNA, the CDR3 is TGTGCCAGCAGCGTAGGCAGCGCCCGATACAATGAGCAGTTCTTC.

The V gene is TRBV9, the J gene TRBJ1-2, with a tentative D call TRBD1 (5 bases). The CDR3 is 14 amino acids. Germline loops: CDR1 SGDLS, CDR2 YYNGEE. Trimming took 0 bases from V and 8 from J, leaving 14 bases between them. The CDR3 here is CASSVDGGTRGYTF. CDR3 DNA sequence: TGTGCCAGCAGCGTAGACGGAGGGACTCGCGGCTACACCTTC.

The chain carries TRBV12-3 or TRBV12-4 and TRBJ2-5; D is perhaps TRBD2 (5 bases). V was clipped by 5 bases and J by 5 bases, with 12 bases between them. This CDR3 spans 13 amino acids. The CDR3 nucleotides are TGTGCCAGCAGTATTAGCTGGAGGGAGACCCAGTACTTC. It is translated as CASSISWRETQYF.

The genes are TRBV7-8 and TRBJ1-3; D is ambiguous. The V end lost 5 bases, the J end lost 0 bases, and 8 bases lay between the germline ends. The CDR3 contains 14 residues. Germline V gives CDR1 SGHVS, CDR2 FQNEAQ. CDR3: CASSRRISGNTIYF. The DNA of the CDR3 is TGTGCCAGCAGCCGGAGAATCTCTGGAAACACCATATATTTT.

This clonotype was detected ten times or more. J is TRBJ2-7 and V is TRBV7-9; 8 nucleotides agree with TRBD2. V shed 1 base, J shed 3 bases, and the junction held 2 bases outside the gene matches. This CDR3 has 14 amino acids. The V gene's germline CDR1 is SEHNR and CDR2 FQNEAQ (reference sequence). The CDR3 DNA reads as TGTGCCAGCAGCTTAGGTAGCGGGGACTACGAGCAGTACTTC. As protein: CASSLGSGDYEQYF.

V is TRBV2 and J is TRBJ1-1; D is unclear. The ends were cut back, 7 bases at V and 7 bases at J, with 16 bases in the middle. The CDR3 loop spans 13 amino acids. Germline V CDR1 and CDR2: SNHLY, FYNNEI. The CDR3 nucleotides are TGTGCCAGCACCCCGGGGTCTGACGGTGAAGCTTTCTTT. Translated: CASTPGSDGEAFF.

J is TRBJ1-4 and V is TRBV2; D remains ambiguous. The CDR3 sequence is 13 residues long. Per germline, CDR1 SNHLY and CDR2 FYNNEI. V lost 3 bases and J lost 10, with 12 bases in between. CDR3 coding DNA: TGTGCCAGCAGTGATGGGGTCTCTGGAAAACTGTTTTTT. This sequence encodes CASSDGVSGKLFF. The whole variable domain, remainder taken from reference TRBV2 and TRBJ1-4, is EPEVTQTPSHQVTQMGQEVILRCVPISNHLYFYWYRQILGQKVEFLVSFYNNEISEKSEIFDDQFSVERPDGSNFTLKIRSTKLEDSAMYFCASSDGVSGKLFFGSGTQLSVL.

There are many counts of this clonotype. The V call is TRBV13, the J call TRBJ1-5; D is ambiguous. Germline loops: CDR1 PRHDT, CDR2 FYEKMQ (reference sequence). V was trimmed by 5 bases and J by 6 bases, leaving 8 bases between them. The CDR3 is made up of 12 amino acids. The CDR3 region is CASSPGSQPQHF. In DNA form, the CDR3 reads TGTGCCAGCAGCCCGGGGAGTCAGCCCCAGCATTTT.

In regard to this clonotype: Being one base from a much bigger clone, this may be a read error. The chain carries TRBV7-9 and TRBJ2-2; D possibly matches TRBD1 or TRBD2 (5 bases each). This CDR3 is built from 14 residues. From germline, CDR1 is SEHNR and CDR2 FQNEAQ (reference sequence). V was shortened by 0 bases and J by 4 bases, with 6 bases between the two germline ends. CDR3 sequence: CASSLAGVTGELFF. CDR3 nucleotides: TGTGCCAGCAGCTTAGCGGGGGTCACCGGGGAGCTGTTTTTT.

This clonotype showed up many times. This chain links TRBV25-1 with TRBJ2-5, with TRBD1 as a possible D gene (6 bases). This CDR3 region has 15 residues. V was trimmed by 2 bases and J by 5 bases, leaving 15 bases between them. Germline-derived CDR1 and CDR2 are MGHDK and SYGVNS. This CDR3 is CASSEPGPQGETQYF. The DNA for the CDR3 is TGTGCCAGCAGTGAACCCGGACCTCAGGGGGAGACCCAGTACTTC.

As concerns this clonotype: It may be a read error: a sequence one base away is much more abundant. The rearrangement uses TRBV9 and TRBJ2-7; TRBD2 matches at 9 bases. Per germline, CDR1 SGDLS and CDR2 YYNGEE. The CDR3 is made up of 15 amino acids. As DNA, the CDR3 is TGTGCCAGCAGCGTAGGAGGCGGGAGGGCCTACAAGCAGTACTTC. Its translation is CASSVGGGRAYKQYF.